This TCR beta chain was obtained from a study of T cell changes during pregnancy in multiple sclerosis. TCRdb's table, derived via immunoSEQ multiplex PCR, lists solely in-frame clones and lacks some. The profile shows more than 65,000 clones, about 90% of them singletons. CDR1 is SGHTA and CDR2 is FQGTGA in the germline V gene. The CDR3 spans 17 residues. J gave up 9 bases and V 0 bases, and 13 bases lay outside the gene matches. The clonotype was recovered from a female donor with multiple sclerosis, enrolled in a pregnancy study. The chain has TRBV7-3 and TRBJ2-1; 8 bases are shared with TRBD2. The sample in question was CD4+ T cells from peripheral blood mononuclear cells, obtained before pregnancy. CDR3 protein: CASSLTAEAVAGGEQFF. In nucleotides, the CDR3 is TGTGCCAGCAGCTTAACTGCCGAAGCGGTTGCGGGAGGTGAGCAGTTCTTC.